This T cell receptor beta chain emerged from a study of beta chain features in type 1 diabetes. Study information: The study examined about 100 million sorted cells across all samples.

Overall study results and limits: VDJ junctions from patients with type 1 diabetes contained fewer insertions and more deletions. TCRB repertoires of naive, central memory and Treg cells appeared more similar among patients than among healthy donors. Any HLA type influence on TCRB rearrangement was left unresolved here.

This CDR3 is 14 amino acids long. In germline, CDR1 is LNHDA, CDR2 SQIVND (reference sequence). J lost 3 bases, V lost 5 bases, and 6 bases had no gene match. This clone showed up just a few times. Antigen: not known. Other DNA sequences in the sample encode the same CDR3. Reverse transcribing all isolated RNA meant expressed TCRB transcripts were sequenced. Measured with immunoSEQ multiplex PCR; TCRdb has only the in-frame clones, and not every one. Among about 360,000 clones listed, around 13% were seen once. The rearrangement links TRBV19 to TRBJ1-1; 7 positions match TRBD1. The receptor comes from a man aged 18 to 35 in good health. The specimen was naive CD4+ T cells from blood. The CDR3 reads CASSPGDRDTEAFF. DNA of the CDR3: TGTGCCAGTAGTCCCGGCGACAGGGACACTGAAGCTTTCTTT.